One sample yielded the 21 T cell receptor beta chains listed below, sequenced in a study of cytomegalovirus exposure and HLA in healthy donors. PCR amplification relied on 60 Vbeta primers (plus 13 Jbeta primers). The repertoire was sequenced with immunoSEQ multiplex PCR; TCRdb's copy has only in-frame clones and lacks some. The sample contains more than 85,000 clones, approximately 81% of which appear only once. The source material was PBMCs. The receptor set was obtained from a male donor in good health and CMV-seropositive.

V is TRBV7-9 and J is TRBJ1-3; tentatively, D is TRBD1 (5 bases). V lost 5 bases and J 4 bases, leaving 9 bases between the germline ends. The CDR3 is 13 residues long. Germline V gene sequence: CDR1 SEHNR, CDR2 FQNEAQ (reference sequence). The CDR3: CASSGTLGNTIYF. The CDR3, as DNA: TGTGCCAGCAGCGGGACTCTGGGAAACACCATATATTTT. Using reference TRBV7-9 and TRBJ1-3 for the parts outside the CDR3, the full variable domain is DTGVSQNPRHKITKRGQNVTFRCDPISEHNRLYWYRQTLGQGPEFLTYFQNEAQLEKSRLLSDRFSAERPKGSFSTLEIQRTEQGDSAMYLCASSGTLGNTIYFGEGSWLTVV.

This chain uses TRBV5-3 with TRBJ2-7, with TRBD1 matching over 8 bases. TRBV5-3 qualifies as an ORF whose function is uncertain. The CDR3 loop spans 15 amino acids. The V and J ends lost 1 base and 7 bases, in that order; junction bases with no gene match: 10. The CDR3 DNA sequence: TGTGCCAGAAGCTTGATAGGACAGGGAGTAGGTGAGCAGTACTTC. Its translation: CARSLIGQGVGEQYF.

The chain combines TRBV9 with TRBJ2-5, with unresolved D. Trimming cost V 4 bases and J 1 base, with 8 bases left between them. Looked up from germline, CDR1 is SGDLS and CDR2 is YYNGEE. The CDR3 length is 13 residues. CDR3 in DNA: TGTGCCAGCAGCCCCGTGCGCCAAGAGACCCAGTACTTC. This gives the protein CASSPVRQETQYF.

CDR3 protein: CASSPRQGTYEQYF. The DNA of the CDR3 is TGTGCCAGCAGCCCGAGACAGGGGACCTACGAGCAGTACTTC. The V and J genes are TRBV13 and TRBJ2-7; 8 positions match TRBD1. CDR1 is PRHDT and CDR2 is FYEKMQ in the germline V gene (reference sequence). Trimming removed 5 bases from V and 2 bases from J; junction bases left unmatched: 5. This CDR3 contains 14 residues. Looking up the rest from reference TRBV13 and TRBJ2-7 gives the full variable domain: AAGVIQSPRHLIKEKRETATLKCYPIPRHDTVYWYQQGPGQDPQFLISFYEKMQSDKGSIPDRFSAQQFSDYHSELNMSSLELGDSALYFCASSPRQGTYEQYFGPGTRLTVT.

The chain carries TRBV29-1 and TRBJ1-3, with D unresolved. The CDR3 consists of 15 residues. V was shortened by 7 bases and J by 4 bases, with 20 bases between the two germline ends. The germline CDR1 and CDR2 sequences are SQVTM and ANQGSEA. CDR3 in DNA: TGCAGCGCCTCGGCAGGTCTTATTGCCGGAAACACCATATATTTT. This sequence encodes CSASAGLIAGNTIYF. Full variable domain (missing parts from reference TRBV29-1 and TRBJ1-3): SAVISQKPSRDICQRGTSLTIQCQVDSQVTMMFWYRQQPGQSLTLIATANQGSEATYESGFVIDKFPISRPNLTFSTLTVSNMSPEDSSIYLCSASAGLIAGNTIYFGEGSWLTVV.

V and J are TRBV29-1 and TRBJ2-7; the D gene is possibly TRBD2 (5 bases). V lost 4 bases and J lost 2, with 18 bases in between. The CDR3 spans 15 residues. Germline V gene lookup returns CDR1 SQVTM and CDR2 ANQGSEA. The chain's CDR3 is CSVVTGISPPYEQYF. Written as DNA, the CDR3 is TGCAGCGTTGTCACCGGGATCTCCCCTCCCTACGAGCAGTACTTC.

This clone was found a few times. The chain couples TRBV6-5 to TRBJ1-1; weak D call: TRBD1 (6 bases). Germline assignment: CDR1 MNHEY and CDR2 SVGAGI. The V gene lost 6 bases and the J gene lost 2 bases, with 13 bases spanning the gap. This CDR3 is built from 14 residues. CDR3 sequence: CASSPGQSNTEAFF. In DNA, the CDR3 is TGTGCCAGCAGCCCTGGACAGTCCAACACTGAAGCTTTCTTT.

Only a few counts were recorded for this clone. The gene calls are TRBV19 and TRBJ1-1; D is perhaps TRBD1 (6 bases). The germline V gene encodes CDR1 LNHDA and CDR2 SQIVND (reference sequence). The CDR3 is 14 amino acids. Between the trimmed V and J ends, which lost 6 bases and 5 bases, there was a span of 16 bases. The CDR3 bases are TGTGCCAGTAGGTTTACAGGGTCGGGAACTGAAGCTTTCTTT. Translation: CASRFTGSGTEAFF.

V usage is TRBV7-2 and J usage is TRBJ2-6; D call uncertain. Germline lookup yields CDR1 SGHTA and CDR2 FQGNSA. The germline V and J ends were trimmed by 5 bases and 0 bases, with 8 bases remaining between them. This CDR3 is 15 amino acids long. The CDR3 DNA reads TGTGCCAGCAGCACAGATAGCTCTGGGGCCAACGTCCTGACTTTC. Translating gives CASSTDSSGANVLTF.

The chain recombines TRBV7-2 with TRBJ2-7; possibly TRBD1 for D (5 bases). This CDR3 comprises 15 residues. Trimming stripped 1 base from V and 2 bases from J, with 12 bases between. CDR1 and CDR2 from the germline V gene are SGHTA and FQGNSA. This CDR3 is CASSLGAGMTYEQYF. In nucleotides, the CDR3 is TGTGCCAGCAGCTTAGGGGCAGGGATGACCTACGAGCAGTACTTC.

This clone turned up a few times. The chain links TRBV5-1 to TRBJ1-6, with 11 bases fitting TRBD1. Per the germline V gene, CDR1 is SGHRS and CDR2 is YFSETQ. The V and J ends lost 6 bases and 10 bases, in that order; junction bases with no gene match: 9. This CDR3 has 15 residues. CDR3: CASTRTGGSESPLHF. For the CDR3, the DNA is TGCGCCAGCACCCGGACAGGGGGCTCGGAGTCACCCCTCCACTTT.

The chain links TRBV30 to TRBJ1-1; D gene ambiguous. The ends were cut back, 5 bases at V and 3 bases at J, with 10 bases in the middle. Per the germline V gene, CDR1 is GTSNPN and CDR2 is SVGIG (reference sequence). CDR3 length equals 12 residues. DNA for the CDR3: TGTGCCTGGTTGGGGAGATACACTGAAGCTTTCTTT. It translates to CAWLGRYTEAFF.

V and J are TRBV7-6 and TRBJ1-4, with D possibly matching TRBD1 (5 bases). Germline V lookup: CDR1 SGHVS, CDR2 FNYEAQ. V was cut by 5 bases and J by 11 bases, with 12 bases left in between. This CDR3 is 12 amino acids long. CDR3 amino acids: CASSTGTHKLFF. The DNA for the CDR3 is TGTGCCAGCAGCACCGGGACTCATAAACTGTTTTTT.

The CDR3 loop reads CASSPGQENYGYTF. CDR3 DNA: TGCGCCAGCAGCCCAGGACAGGAGAACTATGGCTACACCTTC. This rearrangement joins TRBV5-1 to TRBJ1-2, with TRBD1 identical over 7 bases. Germline CDR1 is SGHRS and CDR2 is YFSETQ. The CDR3 extends over 14 amino acids. V was pared by 4 bases and J by 2 bases, with 5 bases of the junction left unmatched.

This clone was observed a few times. The chain employs TRBV6-1 and TRBJ1-1, with a possible D match to TRBD1 (5 bases). This CDR3 has 14 residues. Germline V lookup: CDR1 MNHNS, CDR2 SASEGT. The V end was cut by 5 bases, the J end by 3 bases, with 13 bases between. CDR3 sequence reads: CASSLQEIDTEAFF. As DNA, the CDR3 is TGTGCCAGCAGTTTACAGGAGATCGACACTGAAGCTTTCTTT.

This chain connects TRBV6-5 to TRBJ1-2, with TRBD1 matching 8 bases. The germline V gene encodes CDR1 MNHEY and CDR2 SVGAGI. J was trimmed by 6 bases and V by 6 bases; bases with no gene match: 6. The CDR3 consists of 13 residues. In DNA, the CDR3 is TGTGCCAGCAGATCCGACAGGGGCAATGGCTACACCTTC. This translates into CASRSDRGNGYTF.

This sequence joins TRBV4-3 and TRBJ1-1; TRBD1 matches at 7 bases. After removal of 4 bases from V and 5 bases from J, the junction contained 10 bases not matched to a gene. Germline values: CDR1 LGHNA, CDR2 YSLEER. The CDR3 consists of 15 residues. This chain's CDR3 is CASSRGAGGSTEAFF. CDR3 nucleotide sequence: TGCGCCAGCAGCCGGGGAGCAGGGGGTAGTACTGAAGCTTTCTTT.

V is TRBV18 and J is TRBJ1-2; D not resolved. V shed 0 bases and J shed 4 bases, with 6 bases lying between them. Germline V gene lookup returns CDR1 KGHSH and CDR2 LQKENI. The CDR3 length is 13 residues. CDR3 sequence: CASSPPSTYGYTF. CDR3 nucleotide sequence: TGTGCCAGCTCACCACCGAGCACCTATGGCTACACCTTC.

This clone was counted only a few times. The chain is built from TRBV6-5 and TRBJ1-5; D ambiguous. Between the trimmed V and J ends, which lost 2 bases and 6 bases, there was a span of 8 bases. The germline gives CDR1 MNHEY, CDR2 SVGAGI. The CDR3 loop spans 13 amino acids. The CDR3 loop reads CASSYGGGQPQHF. In DNA, the CDR3 is TGTGCCAGCAGTTACGGTGGAGGTCAGCCCCAGCATTTT.

The chain has TRBV18 and TRBJ1-6; 10 bases line up with TRBD1. This CDR3 comprises 15 residues. The trim removed 4 bases at V and 5 bases at J, leaving 2 bases unmatched. Germline assignment: CDR1 KGHSH and CDR2 LQKENI. The CDR3 sequence: CASSQGTGDNSPLHF. The CDR3 region has the DNA TGTGCCAGCTCACAGGGGACAGGGGATAATTCACCCCTCCACTTT.

This sequence joins TRBV18 and TRBJ1-1, with 9 bases fitting TRBD1. Germline values: CDR1 KGHSH, CDR2 LQKENI. The CDR3 runs 14 residues. Unmatched junction bases numbered 2, after V lost 0 bases and J lost 6 bases. The CDR3 DNA is TGTGCCAGCTCACCACCGGGACAGGGCCCTGAAGCTTTCTTT. Its protein product is CASSPPGQGPEAFF.